This is a list of T cell receptor beta chains from one sample in a study of blood T cell repertoires in COVID-19. Libraries were prepared by immunoSEQ multiplex PCR; TCRdb keeps only in-frame clonotypes and omits some of them. The repertoire consists of 200,000 to 250,000 clones, with roughly 89% occurring once and the leading ten covering 6.8%. Sequenced material: PBMCs or T cells enriched from blood (not recorded which). The receptors come from a middle-aged woman who had recovered from COVID-19. Both conserved end residues are part of each CDR3. A D gene is named only where the DNA matches it firmly. A clone size is listed for some rows: how often the clone was seen (once, few, many), or a class if it is expanded.

j_call,clone_size,d_call,v_call,cdr3_aa,cdr3_nt
TRBJ1-4,once,-,TRBV19,CASSSPMEGPNEKLFF,TGTGCCAGTAGTAGCCCCATGGAGGGCCCTAATGAAAAACTGTTTTTT
TRBJ2-1,-,TRBD2,TRBV11-3,CASSGAGHVHGDEQFF,TGTGCCAGCAGCGGAGCGGGGCACGTCCATGGCGATGAGCAGTTCTTC
TRBJ1-2,-,TRBD1,TRBV6-6,CASSYLIQGEDGYTF,TGTGCCAGCAGTTACTTAATACAGGGGGAGGATGGCTACACCTTC
TRBJ1-5,-,-,TRBV5-1,CASSLAPDKPQHF,TGCGCCAGCAGCTTGGCCCCAGACAAGCCCCAGCATTTT
TRBJ1-4,once,-,TRBV30,CAWSTGEKLFF,TGTGCCTGGAGTACAGGGGAAAAACTGTTTTTT
TRBJ1-4,-,-,TRBV7-9,CASSLSRTNEKLFF,TGTGCCAGCAGCTTATCGAGGACTAATGAAAAACTGTTTTTT
TRBJ2-3,-,TRBD2,TRBV28,CASSSGTIGGTDTQYF,TGTGCCAGCAGTTCCGGGACTATCGGCGGCACAGATACGCAGTATTTT
TRBJ1-5,few,TRBD1,TRBV18,CASSPDRPSSNQPQHF,TGTGCCAGCTCACCGGACAGGCCCTCTAGCAATCAGCCCCAGCATTTT
TRBJ2-2,-,TRBD1,TRBV24-1,CATRTGNTGELFF,TGTGCCACTCGGACAGGAAACACCGGGGAGCTGTTTTTT
TRBJ2-1,-,TRBD2,TRBV10-3,CAISESFERDHNEQFF,TGTGCCATCAGTGAGTCCTTCGAGCGGGACCACAATGAGCAGTTCTTC
TRBJ1-5,-,TRBD1,TRBV11-3,CASSLGTGPSQPQHF,TGTGCCAGCAGCTTGGGGACAGGGCCAAGTCAGCCCCAGCATTTT
TRBJ2-1,once,TRBD1,TRBV7-9,CASSPPGQEKFF,TGTGCCAGCAGCCCCCCGGGACAGGAGAAGTTCTTC
TRBJ1-5,-,TRBD1,TRBV29-1,CSVVERDREGQPQHF,TGCAGCGTTGTCGAACGGGACAGGGAGGGTCAGCCCCAGCATTTT
TRBJ2-5,few,-,TRBV7-2,CASSLREYQETQYF,TGTGCCAGCAGCTTGAGAGAGTACCAAGAGACCCAGTACTTC
TRBJ2-5,-,TRBD2,TRBV10-2,CASSGTSGKVKTQYF,TGCGCCAGCAGTGGGACTAGCGGGAAGGTCAAGACCCAGTACTTC
TRBJ2-5,once,TRBD2,TRBV7-2,CASSPGTSPETQYF,TGTGCCAGCAGTCCCGGGACTAGCCCAGAGACCCAGTACTTC
TRBJ2-1,-,-,TRBV27,CASSLATSGSYNEQFF,TGTGCCAGCAGTTTGGCTACTAGTGGGTCCTACAATGAGCAGTTCTTC
TRBJ2-1,-,-,TRBV9,CASSVEGRGSYNEQFF,TGTGCCAGCAGCGTAGAAGGCAGGGGCTCCTACAATGAGCAGTTCTTC
TRBJ2-3,-,TRBD2,TRBV5-1,CASSFSGTTDTQYF,TGCGCCAGCAGCTTTAGCGGGACTACAGATACGCAGTATTTT
TRBJ2-3,-,TRBD1,TRBV2,CASRPDRRLTTDTQYF,TGTGCCAGCAGGCCGGACAGGAGACTTACCACAGATACGCAGTATTTT
TRBJ1-1,-,TRBD1,TRBV28,CASSSLGGTGTEAFF,TGTGCCAGCAGTTCTCTAGGGGGCACGGGCACTGAAGCTTTCTTT
TRBJ2-6,-,-,TRBV6-7,CASSYSARGRLSGANVLTF,TGTGCCAGCAGTTACTCGGCGCGGGGCCGCCTCTCTGGGGCCAACGTCCTGACTTTC
TRBJ2-5,-,TRBD1,TRBV14,CASSQARGRGETQYF,TGTGCCAGCAGCCAAGCGAGGGGGCGCGGGGAGACCCAGTACTTC
TRBJ2-6,-,TRBD1,TRBV28,CASSPRTGRKPEANVLTF,TGTGCCAGCAGTCCCAGGACAGGGAGAAAACCGGAGGCCAACGTCCTGACTTTC
TRBJ2-7,-,TRBD2,TRBV7-9,CASSLLADFSYEQYF,TGTGCCAGCAGCTTACTAGCGGACTTTTCCTACGAGCAGTACTTC
TRBJ1-2,once,-,TRBV5-8,CASSPRVGRRTNNYGYTF,TGTGCCAGCAGCCCGAGGGTTGGACGGAGAACAAATAACTATGGCTACACCTTC
TRBJ1-4,-,TRBD1,TRBV30,CAWSVRGTGATNEKLFF,TGTGCCTGGAGTGTACGTGGGACAGGCGCAACTAATGAAAAACTGTTTTTT
TRBJ1-2,few,-,TRBV20-1,CSARVDYGYTF,TGCAGTGCTAGAGTAGACTATGGCTACACCTTC
TRBJ2-2,many,TRBD2,TRBV4-1,CASSQETGRARGELFF,TGCGCCAGCAGCCAAGAAACCGGGAGGGCCCGGGGGGAGCTGTTTTTT
TRBJ1-2,-,-,TRBV19,CASSITRGNYGYTF,TGTGCCAGTAGTATTACCAGGGGAAACTATGGCTACACCTTC
TRBJ1-2,-,-,TRBV30,CACRASGLIYGYTF,TGTGCCTGCAGAGCTTCGGGACTGATCTATGGCTACACCTTC
TRBJ2-2,-,-,TRBV2,CASSERRGLITGELFF,TGTGCCAGCAGTGAAAGGAGGGGGCTTATCACCGGGGAGCTGTTTTTT
TRBJ2-3,-,-,TRBV5-1,CASSPTEDSTDTQYF,TGCGCCAGCAGCCCTACCGAGGATTCCACAGATACGCAGTATTTT
TRBJ2-2,-,-,TRBV2,CASRDTGELFF,TGTGCCAGCCGGGACACCGGGGAGCTGTTTTTT
TRBJ1-2,-,TRBD1,TRBV10-3,CAISATGTTNYGYTF,TGTGCCATCAGCGCGACAGGGACGACTAACTATGGCTACACCTTC
TRBJ2-2,-,TRBD1,TRBV28,CAVSPGQGTGELFF,TGTGCCGTCAGCCCGGGACAGGGTACCGGGGAGCTGTTTTTT
TRBJ2-3,-,TRBD2,TRBV6-5,CASSLAGVTDTQYF,TGTGCCAGCAGTCTAGCGGGAGTGACAGATACGCAGTATTTT
TRBJ1-1,-,-,TRBV6-5,CASSRGDTEAFF,TGTGCCAGCAGTCGGGGGGACACTGAAGCTTTCTTT